The clone carrying this TCR beta chain was counted a few times. The antigen remains unidentified. Each donor was healthy, and each was a bone marrow donor. The data were taken from a study of cytomegalovirus exposure and HLA in healthy donors. Amplification used 60 Vbeta primers and 13 Jbeta primers. TCRdb's table, derived via immunoSEQ multiplex PCR, lists solely in-frame clones and lacks some. Of around 170,000 clones listed, 65% to 85% are singletons. Study outcomes and limitations: Most of the TCR beta V segments (in an earlier analysis) were productive either about 87% or about 30% of the time.

Sequenced sample: PBMCs. This TCR was recovered from a girl under 18 in good health and CMV-seropositive.

The CDR3 coding sequence is TGTGCCAGTAGTATATCCCTAAATCAGCCCCAGCATTTT. Encoded protein: CASSISLNQPQHF. V gene TRBV19 combines with J gene TRBJ1-5; no clear D. CDR1 is LNHDA, CDR2 SQIVND, per germline (reference sequence). V was clipped by 2 bases and J by 4 bases, with 6 bases between them. The CDR3 runs 13 residues.